This entry concerns a single T cell receptor (beta chain). The V gene's germline CDR1 is LGHNA and CDR2 YNFKEQ. The J segment lost 7 bases and the V segment lost 4 bases, leaving 15 bases of the junction unmatched. The CDR3 is 16 residues long. These data originate in a study of blood T cell repertoires in COVID-19. The overall study: The cDNA or gDNA used as material had been derived from T cells, B-cell-depleted T cells, or PBMCs.

Some clones are missing from TCRdb's copy, which holds only in-frame ones; the method was immunoSEQ multiplex PCR. This table holds about 300,000 clones, around 86% found once. Sequencing was carried out using peripheral blood. The source of this sequence is a man aged 65-85 years with acute or convalescent COVID-19. V usage is TRBV4-2 and J usage is TRBJ1-1, with 7 bases matching TRBD1. In nucleotides, the CDR3 is TGTGCCAGCAGCCGAAAGACCGACAGGGCACGCGGTGAAGCTTTCTTT. This codes for CASSRKTDRARGEAFF.